The 22 T cell receptor beta chains in this list originate from one sample, sequenced in a study of T cell changes during pregnancy in multiple sclerosis. Assay: immunoSEQ multiplex PCR; the TCRdb copy retains only in-frame clones and omits some. This table has under 45,000 clones, about 92% appearing once. The sequenced sample was CD4+ T cells from peripheral blood mononuclear cells, obtained in the third trimester of pregnancy. The source of these receptors is a female donor with multiple sclerosis, enrolled in a pregnancy study.

The CDR3 nucleotides are TGTGCCAGCAGCCATCCACAGGGCTGGCAGCCCCAGCATTTT. This sequence encodes CASSHPQGWQPQHF. The chain joins TRBV16 to TRBJ1-5; tentative D call: TRBD1 (6 bases). Germline CDR1 is KGHSY and CDR2 is FQNENV. The ends were cut back, 3 bases at V and 7 bases at J, with 13 bases in the middle. CDR3 length: 14 residues.

V is TRBV10-3 and J is TRBJ1-1; TRBD1 agrees at 7 bases. The CDR3 contains 13 residues. V was pared by 6 bases and J by 0 bases, with 1 base of the junction left unmatched. CDR1 ENHRY and CDR2 SYGVKD come from the germline V gene. CDR3 sequence reads: CAISGTVNTEAFF. For the CDR3, the DNA is TGTGCCATCAGCGGGACAGTGAACACTGAAGCTTTCTTT.

This sequence joins TRBV11-2 and TRBJ2-7; 8 positions match TRBD1. This CDR3 is built from 14 residues. Germline assignment: CDR1 SGHAT and CDR2 FQNNGV. V shed 5 bases and J 5 bases; nucleotides not matched to a gene: 8. The CDR3 is CASSRSQGADEQYF. The CDR3 nucleotides read TGTGCCAGCAGCCGCTCCCAGGGGGCGGACGAGCAGTACTTC.

The rearrangement joins TRBV7-9 to TRBJ2-7; D possibly corresponds to TRBD1 (6 bases). CDR1 is SEHNR, CDR2 FQNEAQ, per germline (reference sequence). This CDR3 contains 15 residues. The V gene lost 2 bases and the J gene lost 0 bases, with 11 bases spanning the gap. As DNA, the CDR3 is TGTGCCAGCAGCTTATTCAGGGGATTCTCCTACGAGCAGTACTTC. It translates to CASSLFRGFSYEQYF.

CDR3 region: CASSAARVDYGYTF. DNA for the CDR3: TGTGCCAGCAGCGCAGCCAGGGTGGACTATGGCTACACCTTC. The chain links TRBV7-2 to TRBJ1-2; weak D call: TRBD1 (5 bases). V dropped 5 bases and J dropped 3 bases, with 13 bases sitting between them. The germline V gene encodes CDR1 SGHTA and CDR2 FQGNSA. The CDR3 length is 14 residues.

The chain uses TRBV9 and TRBJ2-3; TRBD2 matches 9 bases. CDR1 and CDR2 from the germline V gene are SGDLS and YYNGEE. V gave up 2 bases and J gave up 5 bases; unmatched junction bases: 15. This CDR3 region has 18 residues. CDR3 coding DNA: TGTGCCAGCAGCGTCTCAATGGGTTCAGCGGGAGGTCAAGATACGCAGTATTTT. It translates to CASSVSMGSAGGQDTQYF.

V and J are TRBV28 and TRBJ2-4, with D possibly TRBD2 on 5 matching bases. V gave up 6 bases and J gave up 0 bases, with 9 bases separating them. From germline, CDR1 is MDHEN and CDR2 SYDVKM. The CDR3 covers 14 residues. CDR3 protein: CASRTTIAKNIQYF. As DNA, the CDR3 is TGTGCCAGCAGGACTACAATAGCCAAAAACATTCAGTACTTC.

The genes are TRBV5-1 and TRBJ1-3; 7 bases are shared with TRBD1. The CDR3 runs to 14 residues. The V segment lost 4 bases and the J segment 1 base; nucleotides outside the gene matches: 2. CDR1 SGHRS and CDR2 YFSETQ come from the germline V gene. In DNA, the CDR3 is TGCGCCAGCAGCCAGGGGGTTTCTGGAAACACCATATATTTT. Its translation: CASSQGVSGNTIYF.

This rearrangement joins TRBV29-1 to TRBJ2-1, with 11 bases lining up with TRBD2. CDR3 length: 17 amino acids. V lost 2 bases and J lost 2; bases outside the gene matches: 8. The germline gives CDR1 SQVTM, CDR2 ANQGSEA. CDR3 nucleotides: TGCAGCGTTGAAAGGCCTAGCGGGAGGACAACCTACAATGAGCAGTTCTTC. As protein: CSVERPSGRTTYNEQFF.

This chain connects TRBV5-1 to TRBJ2-7; 10 nucleotides agree with TRBD2. The germline V gene encodes CDR1 SGHRS and CDR2 YFSETQ. Unmatched junction bases numbered 6, after V lost 0 bases and J lost 6 bases. CDR3 length: 15 amino acids. CDR3 DNA sequence: TGCGCCAGCAGCTTGGTAGCTAGCGGGAGATCCGAGCAGTACTTC. Protein product: CASSLVASGRSEQYF.

The V gene is TRBV4-1, the J gene TRBJ2-1, with 7 bases lining up with TRBD2. The CDR3 runs 16 residues. With 4 bases clipped from V and 0 bases from J, the junction kept 6 bases outside the gene matches. In germline, CDR1 is MGHRA, CDR2 YSYEKL. CDR3 sequence: CASSRGSGISYNEQFF. As DNA, the CDR3 is TGCGCCAGCAGCCGAGGAAGCGGGATCTCCTACAATGAGCAGTTCTTC.

The CDR3 DNA is TGCAGCGTGTGCAGGGAAACTGGAAACACCATATATTTT. Amino acids: CSVCRETGNTIYF. The rearrangement uses TRBV29-1 and TRBJ1-3, with D possibly being TRBD1 (5 bases). This CDR3 has 13 residues. Deletions cut 6 bases from V and 2 bases from J, with 11 bases between. Looked up from germline, CDR1 is SQVTM and CDR2 is ANQGSEA.

This sequence joins TRBV11-1 and TRBJ1-1; TRBD1 might be the D (6 bases). The CDR3 runs 16 residues. Germline V gene data show CDR1 as SGHAT and CDR2 as FQDESV (reference sequence). V dropped 5 bases and J dropped 4 bases, with 20 bases sitting between them. CDR3 residues: CASSRGRGAFFTEAFF. The DNA of the CDR3 is TGTGCCAGCAGCCGCGGACGGGGGGCTTTTTTCACTGAAGCTTTCTTT.

The chain combines TRBV19 with TRBJ2-7, with TRBD1 matching 7 bases. The ends lost 4 bases at V and 3 bases at J; junction bases unmatched: 12. The V gene's germline CDR1 is LNHDA and CDR2 SQIVND (reference sequence). The CDR3 is 16 amino acids. As DNA, the CDR3 is TGTGCCAGTAGTACCCGACGACAGGGAACCCACTACGAGCAGTACTTC. Its protein product is CASSTRRQGTHYEQYF. Supplemented by reference TRBV19 and TRBJ2-7, the full variable domain reads DGGITQSPKYLFRKEGQNVTLSCEQNLNHDAMYWYRQDPGQGLRLIYYSQIVNDFQKGDIAEGYSVSREKKESFPLTVTSAQKNPTAFYLCASSTRRQGTHYEQYFGPGTRLTVT.

The rearrangement uses TRBV30 and TRBJ2-7; a weak D match, TRBD1 (5 bases). The CDR3 loop spans 11 amino acids. Deletions cut 7 bases from V and 3 bases from J, with 10 bases between. Germline V gene data show CDR1 as GTSNPN and CDR2 as SVGIG (reference sequence). The CDR3 sequence is CASGQDYEQYF. CDR3 in DNA: TGTGCCTCCGGACAAGACTACGAGCAGTACTTC.

This clone has just a few counts. V and J are TRBV14 and TRBJ1-1, with TRBD1 as a possible D gene (5 bases). Per germline, CDR1 SGHDN and CDR2 FVKESK. V was shortened by 0 bases and J by 6 bases, with 11 bases between the two germline ends. The CDR3 is made up of 14 amino acids. CDR3 DNA: TGTGCCAGCAGCCAAGAATTTCGGGGGGCTGAAGCTTTCTTT. It is translated as CASSQEFRGAEAFF.

V usage is TRBV5-8 and J usage is TRBJ1-1; no clear D. Germline V CDR1 and CDR2: SGHTS, YDEGEE. This CDR3 has 14 amino acids. V lost 0 bases, J lost 1 base, and 7 bases lay in between. The CDR3 here is CASSLERRNTEAFF. The CDR3 bases are TGTGCCAGCAGCTTGGAACGTAGGAACACTGAAGCTTTCTTT.

The rearrangement links TRBV5-1 to TRBJ2-3; possibly TRBD1 for D (6 bases). The CDR3 sequence is 15 residues long. CDR1 and CDR2 (germline): SGHRS, YFSETQ. V lost 0 bases and J lost 3, with 11 bases in between. The DNA of the CDR3 is TGCGCCAGCAGCTTGGAAGGCAGGGGAACAGATACGCAGTATTTT. As protein: CASSLEGRGTDTQYF.

This chain uses TRBV5-4 with TRBJ1-6; D gene unclear. This CDR3 has 18 residues. V lost 2 bases and J 3 bases, leaving 18 bases between the germline ends. The germline CDR1 and CDR2 sequences are SGHNT and YYREEE (reference sequence). The CDR3 DNA sequence: TGTGCCAGCAGCTTCGATAGTCGTCTTGCCCTCTATAATTCACCCCTCCACTTT. It encodes CASSFDSRLALYNSPLHF. The complete variable domain, with remaining parts taken from reference TRBV5-4 and TRBJ1-6, reads ETGVTQSPTHLIKTRGQQVTLRCSSQSGHNTVSWYQQALGQGPQFIFQYYREEENGRGNFPPRFSGLQFPNYSSELNVNALELDDSALYLCASSFDSRLALYNSPLHFGNGTRLTVT.

This clone was picked up one time. The chain couples TRBV11-3 to TRBJ2-2; weak D call: TRBD1 (6 bases). CDR3 size: 16 residues. Trimming cost V 4 bases and J 1 base, with 13 bases left between them. Germline CDR1 SGHNT, CDR2 YENEEA. The CDR3, as DNA: TGTGCCAGCAGCTCCAGGGGAGCTATGAACACCGGGGAGCTGTTTTTT. The encoded protein is CASSSRGAMNTGELFF. The full variable domain, in which reference TRBV11-3 and TRBJ2-2 provide the parts outside the CDR3, is EAGVVQSPRYKIIEKKQPVAFWCNPISGHNTLYWYLQNLGQGPELLIRYENEEAVDDSQLPKDRFSAERLKGVDSTLKIQPAELGDSAVYLCASSSRGAMNTGELFFGEGSRLTVL.

This clone has a single count. The chain employs TRBV29-1 and TRBJ2-1; D is ambiguous. Trimming stripped 4 bases from V and 7 bases from J, with 17 bases between. The CDR3 spans 14 residues. From germline, CDR1 is SQVTM and CDR2 ANQGSEA. In nucleotides, the CDR3 is TGCAGCGTTGTCCCCTCAGGAAGAACGAATGAGCAGTTCTTC. Its protein is CSVVPSGRTNEQFF.

V is TRBV15 and J is TRBJ2-7, with D possibly matching TRBD1 (5 bases). V was trimmed by 1 base and J by 5 bases, leaving 9 bases between them. The germline CDR1 and CDR2 sequences are LNHNV and YYDKDF (reference sequence). The CDR3 loop spans 13 amino acids. CDR3 sequence: CATSRVYRNEQYF. CDR3 coding DNA: TGTGCCACCAGCAGAGTGTACAGGAACGAGCAGTACTTC.